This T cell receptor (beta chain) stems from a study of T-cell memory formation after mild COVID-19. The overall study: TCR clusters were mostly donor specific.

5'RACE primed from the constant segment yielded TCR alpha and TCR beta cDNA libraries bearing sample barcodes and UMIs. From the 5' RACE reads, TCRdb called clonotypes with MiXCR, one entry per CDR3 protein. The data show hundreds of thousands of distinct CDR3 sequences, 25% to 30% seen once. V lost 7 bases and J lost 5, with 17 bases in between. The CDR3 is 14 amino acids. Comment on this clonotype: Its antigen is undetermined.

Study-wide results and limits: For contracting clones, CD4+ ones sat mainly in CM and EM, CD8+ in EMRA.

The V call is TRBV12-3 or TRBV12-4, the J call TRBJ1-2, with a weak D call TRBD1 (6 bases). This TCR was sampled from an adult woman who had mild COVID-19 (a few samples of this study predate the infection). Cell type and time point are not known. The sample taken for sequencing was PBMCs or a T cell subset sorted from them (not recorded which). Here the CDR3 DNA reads TGTGCCAGCACGAGGGACAAAACATTTTATGGCTACACCTTC. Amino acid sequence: CASTRDKTFYGYTF.